This T cell receptor beta chain was sequenced in a study of T cells after yellow fever vaccination. TCRdb re-derived calls from the 5' RACE reads in MiXCR, one entry per CDR3 protein. The sample includes some 350,000 distinct CDR3 sequences, about 9.9% seen only once; the top ten take less than 20%. The germline V gene encodes CDR1 KGHSH and CDR2 LQKENI. The CDR3 loop spans 14 amino acids. The germline V and J ends were trimmed by 2 bases and 1 base, with 5 bases remaining between them. The clonotype comes from a man between 18 and 29 years old who received the YFV17D yellow fever vaccine. Here the sequenced sample was PBMCs, taken on the day of the first yellow fever vaccination. This sequence joins TRBV18 and TRBJ2-2; D gene uncertain. This CDR3 reads CASSPRRNTGELFF. The CDR3 coding sequence is TGTGCCAGCTCACCAAGGCGGAACACCGGGGAGCTGTTTTTT. The full variable domain, completed using reference TRBV18 and TRBJ2-2, is NAGVMQNPRHLVRRRGQEARLRCSPMKGHSHVYWYRQLPEEGLKFMVYLQKENIIDESGMPKERFSAEFPKEGPSILRIQQVVRGDSAAYFCASSPRRNTGELFFGEGSRLTVL.